The 4 T cell receptor beta chains reported below all come from one sample, sequenced in a study of T cell responses to AZD1222 COVID-19 vaccine. TCRdb's table, derived via immunoSEQ multiplex PCR, lists solely in-frame clones and lacks some. Of 120,000 or so clones detected, just over 85% appear once; the ten largest clones hold around a sixth. Sequencing was performed on peripheral blood, taken on day 0 of MenACWY control vaccination. Receptors were obtained from an adult in good health.

Of note for this clone: Relative to the germline gene, one junction end is altered; a read error may explain this. The chain links TRBV5-1 to TRBJ2-5; no reliable D call. This CDR3 has 14 amino acids. The germline V gene encodes CDR1 SGHRS and CDR2 YFSETQ. Here the CDR3 reads CASGFGSVSETQYF. The CDR3 region has the DNA TGCGCCAGCGGCTTTGGCAGTGTCTCGGAGACCCAGTACTTC. Combining the CDR3 with reference TRBV5-1 and TRBJ2-5 gives the whole variable domain KAGVTQTPRYLIKTRGQQVTLSCSPISGHRSVSWYQQTPGQGLQFLFEYFSETQRNKGNFPGRFSGRQFSNSRSEMNVSTLELGDSALYLCASGFGSVSETQYFGPGTRLLVL.

The CDR3 nucleotides are TGTGCCAGCAGTTTGAGGACAGCATCCTACAATGAGCAGTTCTTC. Its translation is CASSLRTASYNEQFF. This chain joins TRBV28 and TRBJ2-1; D might be TRBD1 (6 bases). The germline gives CDR1 MDHEN, CDR2 SYDVKM. CDR3 length equals 15 residues. Trimming left V 3 bases short and J 1 base short, with 10 bases between.

The chain uses TRBV5-1 and TRBJ2-3; D is unresolved. Germline-derived CDR1 and CDR2 are SGHRS and YFSETQ. V was shortened by 4 bases and J by 1 base, with 16 bases between the two germline ends. This CDR3 is 16 amino acids long. Written as DNA, the CDR3 is TGCGCCAGCAGCGTGCACCGACTGGACCGCACAGATACGCAGTATTTT. The encoded protein is CASSVHRLDRTDTQYF. Variable domain in full (rest from reference TRBV5-1 and TRBJ2-3): KAGVTQTPRYLIKTRGQQVTLSCSPISGHRSVSWYQQTPGQGLQFLFEYFSETQRNKGNFPGRFSGRQFSNSRSEMNVSTLELGDSALYLCASSVHRLDRTDTQYFGPGTRLTVL.

This chain connects TRBV6-5 to TRBJ2-5, with 9 positions matching TRBD2. Germline V gene sequence: CDR1 MNHEY, CDR2 SVGAGI. The CDR3 consists of 15 residues. V shed 5 bases, J shed 5 bases, and the junction held 9 bases outside the gene matches. CDR3 sequence reads: CASSLSGSGTETQYF. The CDR3 DNA follows: TGTGCCAGCAGTCTTAGCGGGAGCGGGACGGAGACCCAGTACTTC.